This T cell receptor beta chain was observed in a study of shared clonotypes between healthy human individuals (dated by TCRdb to about 2020). For the study in its entirety: A couple of women and a few men aged 18 to 49 years were included in the cohort. For each donor, CD4 naive and CD4 memory were each run on three plates, CD8 naive on two plates, and CD8 memory on one plate. The study deeply sequenced blood TCR repertoires of several healthy adults to estimate repertoire size and the extent of clonotype sharing between individuals. Libraries were prepared and TCR repertoires were sequenced by different laboratories using diverse techniques, in order to increase sequencing depth and limit assay-specific biases. Each donor's leukapheresis produced roughly between roughly 0.94 and 9.5 billion PBMCs. Findings and caveats that apply to the study as a whole: The genetic and exposure-history diversity represented was limited by the small number of donors. Sampling was restricted to blood, and TCR repertoires in tissue are likely to differ from TCR repertoires in blood. Pairwise subsampling led to the expectation that sequencing depth would affect the degree of clonotype sharing among donors. Larger estimated clonotype richness was generally found for naive subsets than for memory subsets. Across a few donors, 4.5% to 6.5% of naive CD4, roughly 3.5% of naive CD8, approximately 2.5% of memory CD4, and 0.4% of memory CD8 clonotypes were shared. Clonotypes shared by all four sorted-subset donors showed higher generation probabilities than non-shared clonotypes. Even with the large sequencing depth, rarefaction of the sorted-subset datasets indicated that sequencing was incomplete.

Using the deep immunoSEQ assay, multiplex PCR amplified TCR CDR3 regions from genomic DNA. Extracted genomic DNA from each cell subset was spread evenly across all wells of several immunoSEQ 96-well plates, with each plate serving as a replicate. For sorted subsets, about 220 ng of genomic DNA, equivalent to 30,000 or so T cell genomes, went into each replicate PCR. Purified libraries were quantified with a Qubit 3.0 fluorometer, sized on a Bioanalyzer 2100, and re-quantified with the KAPA Library Quantification kit. Each immunoSEQ 96-well plate was sequenced on its own single-read 150-cycle Illumina NextSeq 550 flow cell. Per the source publication's procedure: Because the immunoSEQ output held only junctional sequences and lacked quality scores, the filtering could not match the filtering applied to full-length reads. To assign V/J genes and CDR3, sequences were annotated using PyIR, a Python wrapper for IgBLAST v1.9, with IMGT germline references. Reads were filtered out if the reads had weak V/J assignments (E-value above 1e-6), no CDR3, stop codons, out-of-frame junctions, or ambiguous translated residues. A V3J clonotype was defined by an identical inferred V gene, J gene, and CDR3 amino acid sequence. Percentage overlap between repertoires was calculated by dividing the number of shared unique clonotypes by the size of the smaller repertoire. Richness of each repertoire was evaluated using RTK rarefaction, the Chao1 estimator, and Recon v2.1 estimates of unobserved clonotypes. Generation probabilities were computed with OLGA for all TCRbeta clonotypes obtained by the gDNA method from a handful of donors. As stored in TCRdb, this immuneACCESS dataset retains in-frame rearrangements with V and J assigned. A fraction of the clones does not appear; measured against another copy, unresolved V genes explain less than half of the discrepancy, and the remainder lacks a known reason. D and trimming were read from the DNA, whereas the V and J calls and clone size are those reported in that table. Present in this sample are some 660,000 clones, around 73% of which were seen just once. Under 2% of the sample rests with the top ten.

Donors were healthy HIV-negative adults with no recently reported acute infections or vaccinations. Every donor was a Caucasian adult living in Nashville, Tennessee, USA. CD4+ T cells were enriched by magnetic negative selection, after which naive cells were positively selected on CD45RA and the negative fraction was taken as the memory subset. After blood collection by leukapheresis, PBMCs were isolated using Ficoll-Histopaque density gradient centrifugation and then cryopreserved in the vapor phase of liquid nitrogen. Analytical flow cytometry was used to check the purity and quantity of every magnetically sorted T cell population. From each sorted fraction, genomic DNA was isolated and quantified by UV absorbance on a Nanodrop 2000c. The V end loses 5 bases and the J end loses 4 bases, and a stretch of 10 bases separates them. Including the terminal cysteine and phenylalanine, the CDR3 comprises 13 residues. This entry keeps only the CDR3 DNA: 39 bases, framed from base 1. CDR1 SEHNR and CDR2 FQNEAQ are derived from the germline V gene (reference sequence).

Concerning this clone: Its antigen target is currently unknown. Base qualities are not provided; no much larger clone lies one nucleotide away.

The rearrangement combines TRBV7-9 with TRBJ2-3; the D segment cannot be called with confidence. The TCR originated in a woman in her twenties or thirties in good health. Material: memory CD4+ T cells sorted from blood. The cell subset or site label on this specimen signifies: CD45RA-negative fraction. The CDR3 protein sequence reads: CASSPLTSDTQYF. The nucleotide sequence is TGTGCCAGCAGCCCCCTAACTTCAGATACGCAGTATTTT.